This T cell receptor (beta chain) was recorded in a study of blood T cell repertoires in COVID-19. Study-level information: COVID-19 samples from acute and convalescent phases originated in the United States, Italy and Spain. In each case, the material was cDNA or gDNA derived from T cells, B-cell-depleted T cells, or PBMCs.

In the original workflow: Counts of nucleated cells, estimated from reference gene primer amplification, were obtained. Some clones are missing from TCRdb's copy, which holds only in-frame ones; the method was immunoSEQ multiplex PCR. From that table come the V and J calls and clone size; the DNA was used to work out D and trimming. This sample has about 97,000 clones, with around four fifths found just once. Germline-derived CDR1 and CDR2 are LNHDA and SQIVND (reference sequence). CDR3 length: 13 amino acids. Trimming took 7 bases from V and 2 from J; bases not matched to a gene: 3. The source of this sequence is a man aged 35 to 55 with active or convalescent COVID-19. V and J are TRBV19 and TRBJ2-3; 7 bases are shared with TRBD1. Source material: peripheral blood. CDR3 in DNA: TGTGCCAGTACAGGACAGGTCACAGATACGCAGTATTTT. Amino acids: CASTGQVTDTQYF.